This T cell receptor beta chain came from a study of blood T cells in healthy people across ages (dated by TCRdb to between 2015 and 2017). Regarding the study in general: In model experiments, template switching captured roughly one uniquely barcoded TCR beta cDNA molecule for every two T cells. To track age-related changes in TCR beta repertoire diversity, the study relied on deep sequencing normalized with unique cDNA molecular identifiers. The donors were split into four age groups: young (average 16 years), middle-aged (about 40), aged (approximately 60) and long-lived (roughly 77). To avoid experimental bias, donors of different ages were distributed randomly across sequencing lanes. The study analyzed two additional independent replicas of 1 million unique cDNA reads from the same blood draw for two donors, one aged 18 to 29 and one aged 80 or older. Broader findings and caveats from the paper: As age increased, observed TCR beta diversity per million T cells dropped in a roughly linear way, and a significant reduction was already evident by age about 40. Estimates of total diversity based on one million sequenced T cells were regarded as lower bounds and as underestimates. Observed TCR beta diversity correlated strongly with the percentage of naive T cells measured by flow cytometry. Compared with the aged group, the long-lived group had more naive CD4+ T cells, fewer expanded clones and increased TCR diversity, suggesting age selection. Because the CMV infection status of the donors was unknown, age-related changes in expanded clonotypes may potentially have been confounded. Since profiling was done on bulk unsorted PBMCs, naive and antigen-experienced compartments could not be conclusively compared.

The roughly 39 donors, aged about 6 to 95 years, were systemically healthy Caucasian individuals from Russia. Each donor gave ten milliliters of peripheral blood, drawn into EDTA-treated Vacutainer tubes. Ficoll-Paque density-gradient centrifugation was used to isolate PBMCs, with at least 7 million obtained per sample. Trizol reagent was used to extract total RNA from the PBMCs, yielding at least 6 micrograms per sample. For every donor, an aliquot of PBMCs went through flow cytometry to measure the percentages of naive CD45RAhigh/CD27high T cells. The library was made by 5' RACE. The listed sequencing device is Illumina HiSeq 2500. A second PCR of roughly 6 to 11 cycles was run with a J-beta primer mix and a sample-barcoded 5' primer. A unique molecular identifier was introduced onto each TCR beta cDNA molecule by a template-switch 5' adaptor carrying 12 random nucleotides. Each sample yielded at least 2.5 million CDR3-containing paired-end reads. First-strand cDNA was synthesized from all RNA with the Mint cDNA synthesis kit, primed by a TRBC-specific oligonucleotide. Following uracil-DNA glycosylase treatment, a first 18-cycle PCR with universal primers M1SS and BC2_uni_R was performed on all cDNA. From the authors' description of their analysis: Each sample was normalized by randomly selecting 1 million high-quality reads, each carrying a distinct molecular identifier. Instead of being binned into consensus sequences, reads that shared molecular identifiers were thrown out. CDR3 identification, clonotype clustering and error correction used MiTCR with a Q25 quality threshold and the strictest error-elimination algorithm. A nonparametric unseen species model using Euler transformation provided a lower-bound estimate of total TCR beta diversity. Starting from the raw public reads, TCRdb applied fastp trimming at Q25, assembled clones with MiXCR and retained in-frame beta chains. Every CDR3 protein is listed once, alongside the most common genes and DNA of its rows. The V and J calls were not made by the authors but by TCRdb's processing. The table for this sample lists about 1.8 million distinct CDR3 sequences; around 50% of them were counted only once. In total, the top ten clones hold around 2.1% of the sample.

Note on this clonotype: The target of this receptor is not known. No quality values exist for individual bases; no much larger clone is one base distant.

From the cysteine up to the phenylalanine, the CDR3 has a length of 19 residues. The read is trimmed to its CDR3 DNA, 57 bases read in frame from base 1. Trimming leaves V shorter by 0 bases and J shorter by 4 bases, with the junction holding 14 bases beyond the gene matches. CDR1 is given as MNHEY and CDR2 as SMNVEV, both from the germline V gene (reference sequence). Sequencing was performed on blood. The rearrangement combines TRBV27 with TRBJ1-2, with 10 middle bases fitting TRBD1. The source is a woman aged 40 to 50 in good health. For the CDR3, the sequence is CASSLSLSGTGVPSYGYTF. The DNA reads as follows: TGTGCCAGCAGTTTATCCCTTTCCGGGACAGGGGTACCTAGCTATGGCTACACCTTC.